The 19 T cell receptor beta chains below were found in one sample sequenced in a study of human T cells and chemical hapten exposure (dated by TCRdb to about 2021). To prepare the library, RACE was applied. The run used a NextSeq 500. The public sequencing data were trimmed at Q25 with fastp and processed into clonotypes with MiXCR by TCRdb, which kept only in-frame beta chains. Every distinct CDR3 protein forms one entry, paired with its most common genes and DNA. The sample table records around 42,000 distinct CDR3 sequences; around an eighth of these occur just once. 4.5% to 6% of the sample belongs to the ten largest clones. This specimen's time point label, per the study, means: pre-sensitization, week 0. Read against the paper, the sample's treatment or condition label means: therapeutic diphenylcyclopropenone sensitization with weekly scalp DPC. Sequenced material: whole blood, taken in connection with sensitization to the hapten diphenylcyclopropenone (DPC). The receptor source for this set is a woman in her twenties or thirties with alopecia areata. Some clones in this sample may be carry-over from other donors' samples.

This chain connects TRBV6-1 to TRBJ2-7; D is uncertain. V was cut by 6 bases and J by 6 bases, with 18 bases left in between. The CDR3 has 14 amino acids. Germline CDR1 and CDR2: MNHNS and SASEGT. The CDR3 DNA follows: TGTGCCAGCAGGCCCGGGTCCAGGTTGGGCGAGCAGTACTTC. As protein: CASRPGSRLGEQYF.

The chain employs TRBV5-1 and TRBJ2-6, with 7 bases lining up with TRBD1. Germline V gene lookup returns CDR1 SGHRS and CDR2 YFSETQ. The CDR3 has 15 amino acids. The ends lost 4 bases at V and 4 bases at J; junction bases unmatched: 5. The CDR3 DNA reads as TGCGCCAGCAGCCCAACAGGGGCCGGGGCCAACGTCCTGACTTTC. It yields the protein CASSPTGAGANVLTF.

This clonotype was seen only once. This may be a read error, as it is one base from a much larger clone. V and J are TRBV20-1 and TRBJ2-1, with 9 bases aligning to TRBD2. This CDR3 is built from 14 residues. Germline V gives CDR1 DFQATT, CDR2 SNEGSKA (reference sequence). Written as DNA, the CDR3 is TGCAATGCCCCGCTGATAGCGGGAGCGAATGAGCAGTTCTTC. This codes for CNAPLIAGANEQFF.

This clonotype counts as medium-sized. The chain is built from TRBV7-6 and TRBJ2-5; D perhaps matches TRBD1 (6 bases). Germline CDR1 and CDR2: SGHVS and FNYEAQ. This CDR3 spans 17 amino acids. Trimming removed 1 base at V and 2 bases at J, with 17 bases between. This CDR3 reads CASSLGPGQLSQETQYF. Here the CDR3 DNA reads TGTGCCAGCAGCTTAGGTCCCGGACAGCTCTCTCAAGAGACCCAGTACTTC.

This clonotype was observed a few times. The chain carries TRBV11-3 and TRBJ2-1; 10 positions match TRBD1. The CDR3 is 15 residues long. Germline CDR1 and CDR2: SGHNT and YENEEA. V was clipped by 4 bases and J by 12 bases; unmatched bases: 12. The CDR3 loop is CASSSHRDRGQGQFF. Here the CDR3 DNA reads TGTGCCAGCAGCTCCCACCGGGACAGGGGACAGGGGCAGTTCTTC. The full variable domain, completed using reference TRBV11-3 and TRBJ2-1, is EAGVVQSPRYKIIEKKQPVAFWCNPISGHNTLYWYLQNLGQGPELLIRYENEEAVDDSQLPKDRFSAERLKGVDSTLKIQPAELGDSAVYLCASSSHRDRGQGQFFGPGTRLTVL.

This clonotype was picked up many times. V usage is TRBV20-1 and J usage is TRBJ2-1, with D possibly being TRBD1 (5 bases). The CDR3 is 15 amino acids. Trimming removed 2 bases from V and 2 bases from J, with 13 bases in between. Per germline, CDR1 DFQATT and CDR2 SNEGSKA (reference sequence). In DNA, the CDR3 is TGCAGTGCTAGAAACCGACAGCTTACCTACAATGAGCAGTTCTTC. Its translation: CSARNRQLTYNEQFF.

This clonotype showed up many times. The rearrangement joins TRBV5-1 to TRBJ2-5, with TRBD1 as a possible D gene (5 bases). Germline assignment: CDR1 SGHRS and CDR2 YFSETQ. Trimming stripped 0 bases from V and 6 bases from J, with 9 bases between. This CDR3 has 13 amino acids. The CDR3 DNA is TGCGCCAGCAGCTTGGGGGGCTTGAAGACCCAGTACTTC. Translated, it gives CASSLGGLKTQYF.

This clonotype has at least ten counts. This chain links TRBV11-2 with TRBJ2-1, with D perhaps TRBD2 (5 bases). Trimming shortened V by 3 bases and J by 0 bases, and 12 bases separated the two germline ends. Germline CDR1 SGHAT, CDR2 FQNNGV. CDR3 length equals 16 residues. CDR3: CASSLLPSGSYNEQFF. DNA for the CDR3: TGTGCCAGCAGCTTGTTGCCCAGCGGCTCCTACAATGAGCAGTTCTTC.

This clonotype has just a few counts. J is TRBJ2-7 and V is TRBV5-1, with 11 bases matching TRBD1. The CDR3 sequence is 14 residues long. Germline CDR1 is SGHRS and CDR2 is YFSETQ. Trimming removed 8 bases from V and 4 bases from J; junction bases left unmatched: 8. The CDR3 nucleotides read TGCGCCAGTCAAGCTGGACAGGGGGCTTACGAGCAGTACTTC. As protein: CASQAGQGAYEQYF.

This clonotype showed up many times. This rearrangement joins TRBV19 to TRBJ2-2; 7 bases are shared with TRBD2. Germline-derived CDR1 and CDR2 are LNHDA and SQIVND (reference sequence). The length of the CDR3 is 14 residues. Trimming took 7 bases from V and 6 from J; bases not matched to a gene: 8. In nucleotides, the CDR3 is TGTGCCAGTAATTCGGGAGGTGGCGCCGGGGAGCTGTTTTTT. It specifies CASNSGGGAGELFF.

Only a few counts were recorded for this clonotype. The V call is TRBV11-3, the J call TRBJ2-1; D may be TRBD1 (7 bases). CDR1 is SGHNT and CDR2 is YENEEA in the germline V gene. The CDR3 runs to 14 residues. V was clipped by 4 bases and J by 6 bases, with 13 bases between them. Written as DNA, the CDR3 is TGTGCCAGCAGCTCCAGGGGGGTAACCAATGAGCAGTTCTTC. Its translation is CASSSRGVTNEQFF. Full variable domain (outside the CDR3, taken from reference TRBV11-3 and TRBJ2-1): EAGVVQSPRYKIIEKKQPVAFWCNPISGHNTLYWYLQNLGQGPELLIRYENEEAVDDSQLPKDRFSAERLKGVDSTLKIQPAELGDSAVYLCASSSRGVTNEQFFGPGTRLTVL.

The rearrangement joins TRBV29-1 to TRBJ2-7; 7 nucleotides match TRBD1. The CDR3 is 13 amino acids. With V trimmed by 5 bases and J by 5 bases, 9 bases remained unmatched. CDR1 and CDR2 from the germline V gene are SQVTM and ANQGSEA. This CDR3 is CSVQRQGGDEQYF. CDR3 nucleotide sequence: TGCAGCGTTCAAAGACAGGGTGGGGACGAGCAGTACTTC.

This clonotype appeared many times. The chain is built from TRBV7-2 and TRBJ2-7, with D possibly TRBD1 on 5 matching bases. CDR1 is SGHTA, CDR2 FQGNSA, per germline. Trimming stripped 2 bases from V and 4 bases from J, with 24 bases between. The CDR3 runs to 18 residues. CDR3: CASSLKGVPGSVSYEQYF. In DNA, the CDR3 is TGTGCCAGCAGCTTAAAAGGAGTTCCAGGGTCAGTTTCTTACGAGCAGTACTTC.

This clonotype has only a few counts. The rearrangement joins TRBV11-2 to TRBJ2-7, with D unclear. The V gene's germline CDR1 is SGHAT and CDR2 FQNNGV. This CDR3 region has 13 residues. Trimming took off 4 bases at V and 2 bases at J, with 9 bases between the two ends. CDR3 amino acids: CASSSDEAYEQYF. CDR3 sequence (DNA): TGTGCCAGCAGCTCGGACGAGGCCTACGAGCAGTACTTC.

A few counts support this clonotype. The genes are TRBV27 and TRBJ1-6; 7 bases are shared with TRBD1. V lost 8 bases to trimming and J lost 13 bases; unmatched junction nucleotides: 23. This CDR3 is 17 amino acids long. Germline V gene lookup returns CDR1 MNHEY and CDR2 SMNVEV (reference sequence). CDR3 nucleotide sequence: TGTGCCAGCTCTTCTAGGGGGGGACATGTACTGGGACAGCCCCTCCACTTT. Its protein product is CASSSRGGHVLGQPLHF.

The V call is TRBV18, the J call TRBJ2-3; D is undetermined. The CDR3 loop spans 13 amino acids. Deletions cut 0 bases from V and 1 base from J, with 2 bases between. Per the germline V gene, CDR1 is KGHSH and CDR2 is LQKENI. This chain's CDR3 is CASSPPGTDTQYF. The CDR3 nucleotides are TGTGCCAGCTCACCACCGGGCACAGATACGCAGTATTTT.

This clonotype has at least ten counts. This chain connects TRBV18 to TRBJ2-3, with TRBD2 as a possible D gene (5 bases). CDR1 is KGHSH and CDR2 is LQKENI in the germline V gene. V gave up 3 bases and J gave up 5 bases, with 9 bases separating them. CDR3 size: 13 residues. The CDR3 reads CASSPGVGDTQYF. The CDR3 DNA reads TGTGCCAGCTCACCGGGAGTCGGAGATACGCAGTATTTT. Complete variable domain (other parts from reference TRBV18 and TRBJ2-3): NAGVMQNPRHLVRRRGQEARLRCSPMKGHSHVYWYRQLPEEGLKFMVYLQKENIIDESGMPKERFSAEFPKEGPSILRIQQVVRGDSAAYFCASSPGVGDTQYFGPGTRLTVL.

CDR3: CASKTLRDIQETQYF. The DNA for the CDR3 is TGTGCCAGCAAAACTCTACGGGACATACAAGAGACCCAGTACTTC. The chain carries TRBV6-2 or TRBV6-3 and TRBJ2-5, with D possibly being TRBD1 (6 bases). There are 15 residues in the CDR3. V was clipped by 7 bases and J by 2 bases, with 17 bases between them. Germline CDR1 MNHEY, CDR2 SVGEGT.

The table lists this clonotype with a few counts. This chain joins TRBV7-2 and TRBJ2-5, with D tentatively TRBD2 (6 bases). V was cut by 5 bases and J by 7 bases, with 20 bases left in between. This CDR3 has 15 amino acids. Germline CDR1 reads SGHTA; CDR2 reads FQGNSA. The CDR3 DNA reads as TGTGCCAGCAGCCCCCGGGCGGGGCGGTCGGGGACCCAGTACTTC. Residues: CASSPRAGRSGTQYF.